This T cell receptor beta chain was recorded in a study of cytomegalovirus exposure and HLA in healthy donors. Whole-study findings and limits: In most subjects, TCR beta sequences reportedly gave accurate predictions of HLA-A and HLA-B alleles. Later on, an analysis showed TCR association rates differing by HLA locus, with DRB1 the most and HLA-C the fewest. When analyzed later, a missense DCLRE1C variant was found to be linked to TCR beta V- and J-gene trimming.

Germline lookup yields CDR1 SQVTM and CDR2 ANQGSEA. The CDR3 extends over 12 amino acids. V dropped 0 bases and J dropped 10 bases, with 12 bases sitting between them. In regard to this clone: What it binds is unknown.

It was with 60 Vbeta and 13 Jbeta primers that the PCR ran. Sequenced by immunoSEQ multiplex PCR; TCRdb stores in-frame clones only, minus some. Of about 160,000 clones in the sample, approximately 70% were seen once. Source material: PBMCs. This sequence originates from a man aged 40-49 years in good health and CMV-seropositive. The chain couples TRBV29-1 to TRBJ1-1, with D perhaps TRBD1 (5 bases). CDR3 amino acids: CSVEDLGRGAFF. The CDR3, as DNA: TGCAGCGTTGAAGATCTGGGGCGGGGAGCTTTCTTT. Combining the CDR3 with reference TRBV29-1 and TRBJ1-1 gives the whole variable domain SAVISQKPSRDICQRGTSLTIQCQVDSQVTMMFWYRQQPGQSLTLIATANQGSEATYESGFVIDKFPISRPNLTFSTLTVSNMSPEDSSIYLCSVEDLGRGAFFGQGTRLTVV.